This T cell receptor beta chain was captured in a study of T cell responses to AZD1222 COVID-19 vaccine. Study outcomes and limitations: The donors showed a predominance of white British ancestry and of females, with possible underestimation of clonal diversity. Distributed over spike, vaccine-associated CD4 TCRs predominated at 160-218 and 743-854. Compared with day 0, the breadth and depth of the Spike-specific TCR repertoire rose significantly after two doses of AZD1222.

Germline V CDR1 and CDR2: SGHVS, FQNEAQ. This CDR3 is built from 16 residues. Deletions cut 5 bases from V and 1 base from J, with 14 bases between. Using immunoSEQ multiplex PCR, the repertoire was profiled, and TCRdb retains in-frame clones only, with some absent. This sample has 65,000 to 100,000 clones; approximately 80% occur once, and the top ten carry around 20%. Concerning this clone: Its antigen remains unidentified.

The source is an adult in good health. The sequences come from peripheral blood, collected on day 0 of AZD1222 vaccination. The rearrangement joins TRBV7-8 to TRBJ2-2; D ambiguous. The CDR3 nucleotides are TGTGCCAGCAGCCCTATCCGGGTGAAGAACACCGGGGAGCTGTTTTTT. This sequence encodes CASSPIRVKNTGELFF.